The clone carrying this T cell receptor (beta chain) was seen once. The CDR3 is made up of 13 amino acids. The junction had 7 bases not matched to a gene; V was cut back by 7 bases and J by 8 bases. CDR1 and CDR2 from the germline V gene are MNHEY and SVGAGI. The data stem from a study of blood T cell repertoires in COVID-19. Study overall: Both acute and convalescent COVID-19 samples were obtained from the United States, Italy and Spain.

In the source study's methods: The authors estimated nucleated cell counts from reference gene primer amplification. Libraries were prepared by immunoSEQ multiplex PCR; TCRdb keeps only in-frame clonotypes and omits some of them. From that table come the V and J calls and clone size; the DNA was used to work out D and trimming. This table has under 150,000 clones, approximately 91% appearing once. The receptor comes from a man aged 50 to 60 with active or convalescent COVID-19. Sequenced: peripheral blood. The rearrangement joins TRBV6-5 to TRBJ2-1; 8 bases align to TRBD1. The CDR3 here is CASKGQVFDEQFF. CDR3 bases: TGTGCCAGCAAGGGACAGGTATTCGATGAGCAGTTCTTC.